The sequence of this T cell receptor (beta chain) was determined in a study of OX40 agonist ivuxolimab in advanced cancers. Study at large: Patients were infused with ivuxolimab every 2 weeks at 0.01 to 10 mg/kg.

Germline loops: CDR1 KGHSH, CDR2 LQKENI. The CDR3 is made up of 16 amino acids. V lost 2 bases to trimming and J lost 4 bases, with 18 bases between them. Produced via immunoSEQ multiplex PCR; TCRdb's table is partial and in-frame only. The sample yields 45,000 to 70,000 clones, 70% to 90% seen once. The chain has TRBV18 and TRBJ2-7; TRBD1 might be the D (6 bases). The receptor was derived from an adult with an advanced solid tumor such as melanoma, head and neck, liver or kidney cancer. This sample comprised CD4+ or CD8+ T cells sorted from blood, obtained in a trial of the OX40 agonist ivuxolimab. CDR3 DNA sequence: TGTGCCAGCTCACCATCGGAACAGGGTATTTGGTACGAGCAGTACTTC. Encoded protein: CASSPSEQGIWYEQYF.